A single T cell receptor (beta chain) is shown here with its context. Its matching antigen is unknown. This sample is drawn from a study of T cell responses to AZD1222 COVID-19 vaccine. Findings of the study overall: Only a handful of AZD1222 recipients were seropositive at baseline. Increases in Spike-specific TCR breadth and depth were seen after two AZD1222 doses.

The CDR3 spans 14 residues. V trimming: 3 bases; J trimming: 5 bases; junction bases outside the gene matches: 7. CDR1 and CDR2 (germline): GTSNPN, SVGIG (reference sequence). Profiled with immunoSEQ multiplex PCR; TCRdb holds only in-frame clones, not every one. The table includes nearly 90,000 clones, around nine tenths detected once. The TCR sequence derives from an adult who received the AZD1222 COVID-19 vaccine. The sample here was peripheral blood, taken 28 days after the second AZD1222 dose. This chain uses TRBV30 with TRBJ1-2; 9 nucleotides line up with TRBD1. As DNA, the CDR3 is TGTGCCTGGAGGAACAGGGGGCGCGGGTATGGCTACACCTTC. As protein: CAWRNRGRGYGYTF.